This T cell receptor (beta chain) was identified during a study of T cells in Graves' hyperthyroidism and ophthalmopathy. This clonotype appeared a few times. The CDR3 regions of TCR beta were amplified from RNA transcripts. Using the HTBI primer set, a first-round RT-PCR was run on the TCR CDR3. Using its own MiXCR run on the multiplex PCR reads, TCRdb lists one record per CDR3 protein. The sample contains 730,000 or so distinct CDR3 sequences, roughly a sixth of which appear only once. The sample was blood. This receptor was obtained from a woman aged 45-59 years with Graves' hyperthyroidism that later progressed to Graves' ophthalmopathy.

The CDR3 spells CASSSPWTVAYNEQFF. In nucleotides, the CDR3 is TGTGCCAGCAGCTCCCCTTGGACAGTCGCCTACAATGAGCAGTTCTTC. This chain joins TRBV7-9 and TRBJ2-1; D possibly corresponds to TRBD1 (6 bases). CDR3 length equals 16 residues. Trimming stripped 4 bases from V and 2 bases from J, with 15 bases between. Germline CDR1 and CDR2: SEHNR and FQNEAQ (reference sequence). Looking up the rest from reference TRBV7-9 and TRBJ2-1 gives the full variable domain: DTGVSQNPRHKITKRGQNVTFRCDPISEHNRLYWYRQTLGQGPEFLTYFQNEAQLEKSRLLSDRFSAERPKGSFSTLEIQRTEQGDSAMYLCASSSPWTVAYNEQFFGPGTRLTVL.